A selection of T cell receptor beta chains follows, all from one sample in a study of beta chain features in type 1 diabetes. Generated by immunoSEQ multiplex PCR, the TCRdb table keeps only in-frame clones and is missing some. The sample shows about 450,000 clones, roughly 10% of them seen only once. The sequenced sample consisted of naive CD4+ T cells from blood. Receptors were obtained from a woman between 18 and 29 years old in good health. The CDR3 runs from the conserved cysteine through the conserved F or W. D genes are given only for firm matches. Size values are once, few and many counts, or a class for expanded clones, and some rows have none.

size: few
D: .
length: 13
J: TRBJ1-3
V: TRBV6-6
DNA: TGTGCCAGCAGCACAGGGTCTGGAAACACCATATATTTT
CDR3: CASSTGSGNTIYF

size: few
D: .
length: 12
J: TRBJ2-7
V: TRBV23-1
DNA: TGCGCCAGCAGTCAACTTCTCAGAATCCAGTACTTC
CDR3: CASSQLLRIQYF

size: few
D: .
length: 15
J: TRBJ2-3
V: TRBV28
DNA: TGTGCCAGCAGTTTAGCGGGGGCCGAGCGAGATACGCAGTATTTT
CDR3: CASSLAGAERDTQYF

size: few
D: TRBD2
length: 16
J: TRBJ2-7
V: TRBV7-2
DNA: TGTGCCAGCAGCTACTGGACTAGCGGGAGTTCATACGAGCAGTACTTC
CDR3: CASSYWTSGSSYEQYF

size: few
D: .
length: 12
J: TRBJ2-5
V: TRBV30
DNA: TGTGCCTGGATCGGCATTTTTGGGACCCAGTACTTC
CDR3: CAWIGIFGTQYF

size: few
D: .
length: 16
J: TRBJ2-3
V: TRBV9
DNA: TGTGCCAGCAGCGTAGCCCCTAGCTGGAGCACAGATACGCAGTATTTT
CDR3: CASSVAPSWSTDTQYF

size: .
D: TRBD2
length: 16
J: TRBJ2-2
V: TRBV7-7
DNA: TGTGCTAGCAGCTTAGGTATTAGCGGGAGTGCCGGGGAGCTGTTTTTT
CDR3: CASSLGISGSAGELFF

size: few
D: .
length: 17
J: TRBJ2-1
V: TRBV5-4
DNA: TGTGCCAGCAGCTTGGGGGGACTTCTGAGCTCCTACAATGAGCAGTTCTTC
CDR3: CASSLGGLLSSYNEQFF

size: .
D: .
length: 15
J: TRBJ2-2
V: TRBV27
DNA: TGTGCCAGCACGGGGTTGAGGGCGAACACCGGGGAGCTGTTTTTT
CDR3: CASTGLRANTGELFF

size: .
D: .
length: 14
J: TRBJ2-4
V: TRBV7-2
DNA: TGTGCCAGCAGCTTAGCAGGGAGTGAAAACATTCAGTACTTC
CDR3: CASSLAGSENIQYF

size: few
D: TRBD2
length: 16
J: TRBJ2-1
V: TRBV4-2
DNA: TGTGCCAGCAGCCAAGCGCAGACTAGCGGGTACAATGAGCAGTTCTTC
CDR3: CASSQAQTSGYNEQFF

size: .
D: .
length: 14
J: TRBJ1-1
V: TRBV9
DNA: TGTGCCAGCAGCGCTGACACGGCTAACACTGAAGCTTTCTTT
CDR3: CASSADTANTEAFF

size: .
D: .
length: 15
J: TRBJ1-6
V: TRBV19
DNA: TGTGCCAGTACGAATGCCGGGCCACCAAACTCACCCCTCCACTTT
CDR3: CASTNAGPPNSPLHF

size: few
D: .
length: 14
J: TRBJ1-1
V: TRBV10-2
DNA: TGCGCCAGCAGTGAACCCCGAGAAAGGACTGAAGCTTTCTTT
CDR3: CASSEPRERTEAFF

size: few
D: .
length: 16
J: TRBJ2-1
V: TRBV4-1
DNA: TGCGCCAGCAGCCAAGTTCTCCAAATGGGGTACAATGAGCAGTTCTTC
CDR3: CASSQVLQMGYNEQFF

size: .
D: .
length: 14
J: TRBJ1-5
V: TRBV28
DNA: TGTGCCAGCAGCCGACTGGTAGGCAATCAGCCCCAGCATTTT
CDR3: CASSRLVGNQPQHF

size: .
D: TRBD1
length: 14
J: TRBJ1-1
V: TRBV9
DNA: TGTGCCAGCAGCGCAACAGGGGCAAACACTGAAGCTTTCTTT
CDR3: CASSATGANTEAFF

size: .
D: .
length: 13
J: TRBJ1-1
V: TRBV19
DNA: TGTGCCAGTAGTATCCGGGACAACCTTGAAGCTTTCTTT
CDR3: CASSIRDNLEAFF

size: .
D: .
length: 13
J: TRBJ2-5
V: TRBV7-3
DNA: TGTGCCAGCAGCTTAGAGGACAGAGAGACCCAGTACTTC
CDR3: CASSLEDRETQYF

size: few
D: .
length: 13
J: TRBJ1-1
V: TRBV7-2
DNA: TGTGCCAGCAGCTTTCCTGGGGTTCCTGAAGCTTTCTTT
CDR3: CASSFPGVPEAFF

size: .
D: .
length: 15
J: TRBJ2-3
V: TRBV9
DNA: TGTGCCAGCAGCGTCACAAGCAGGAGCACAGATACGCAGTATTTT
CDR3: CASSVTSRSTDTQYF

size: .
D: .
length: 13
J: TRBJ1-1
V: TRBV30
DNA: TGTGCCTGGAGGAGGCCGGCGGGCACTGAAGCTTTCTTT
CDR3: CAWRRPAGTEAFF

size: .
D: .
length: 11
J: TRBJ2-5
V: TRBV6-5
DNA: TGTGCCAGCAGTTATAGGGAGACCCAGTACTTC
CDR3: CASSYRETQYF

size: few
D: .
length: 15
J: TRBJ2-5
V: TRBV4-1
DNA: TGCGCCAGCAGCCAAGTACAGGGATACATGGAGACCCAGTACTTC
CDR3: CASSQVQGYMETQYF

size: .
D: .
length: 11
J: TRBJ2-5
V: TRBV6-5
DNA: TGTGCCAGCAGTTGGCAAGAGACCCAGTACTTC
CDR3: CASSWQETQYF

size: few
D: .
length: 14
J: TRBJ2-6
V: TRBV7-9
DNA: TGTGCCAGCAGCTTTTTACCGGGGGCCAACGTCCTGACTTTC
CDR3: CASSFLPGANVLTF

size: .
D: .
length: 14
J: TRBJ2-3
V: TRBV4-2
DNA: TGTGCCAGTGGGAGCACCTCTCCCCCAGATACGCAGTATTTT
CDR3: CASGSTSPPDTQYF

size: .
D: TRBD1
length: 15
J: TRBJ1-1
V: TRBV5-4
DNA: TGTGCCAGCAGATCTGACAGGGGGGTGAACACTGAAGCTTTCTTT
CDR3: CASRSDRGVNTEAFF

size: .
D: TRBD1
length: 16
J: TRBJ1-1
V: TRBV9
DNA: TGTGCCAGCAGCGTGGGGGACAGGGGTGTTATCCCAGAAGCTTTCTTT
CDR3: CASSVGDRGVIPEAFF

size: few
D: TRBD1
length: 18
J: TRBJ1-2
V: TRBV11-3
DNA: TGTGCCAGCAGCTTAGATCTCCCCTTTGACAGGGGAAACTATGGCTACACCTTC
CDR3: CASSLDLPFDRGNYGYTF

size: many
D: TRBD1
length: 13
J: TRBJ2-3
V: TRBV29-1
DNA: TGCAGCGTTTCGACAGGGTCGGCAGATACGCAGTATTTT
CDR3: CSVSTGSADTQYF

size: few
D: TRBD1
length: 18
J: TRBJ2-1
V: TRBV25-1
DNA: TGTGCCAGCAGCGGGACAGGGTATGTCCTTCGGGTCCACAATGAGCAGTTCTTC
CDR3: CASSGTGYVLRVHNEQFF

size: .
D: .
length: 15
J: TRBJ2-3
V: TRBV9
DNA: TGTGCCAGCAGCGAACATACCACTAGCACAGATACGCAGTATTTT
CDR3: CASSEHTTSTDTQYF

size: .
D: .
length: 13
J: TRBJ2-1
V: TRBV7-9
DNA: TGTGCCAGCAGCTTAGGCTCCTACAATGAGCAGTTCTTC
CDR3: CASSLGSYNEQFF

size: .
D: TRBD1
length: 14
J: TRBJ1-6
V: TRBV5-1
DNA: TGCGCCAGCGCGGACAGGGCTAATGATTCACCCCTCCACTTT
CDR3: CASADRANDSPLHF

size: few
D: .
length: 15
J: TRBJ2-1
V: TRBV4-3
DNA: TGCGCCAGCAGCCCGAGTGGGAGCTCCTACAATGAGCAGTTCTTC
CDR3: CASSPSGSSYNEQFF

size: few
D: .
length: 12
J: TRBJ2-5
V: TRBV14
DNA: TGTGCCAGCAGCCGAGGGAGGACGACCCAGTACTTC
CDR3: CASSRGRTTQYF

size: few
D: .
length: 15
J: TRBJ2-4
V: TRBV18
DNA: TGTGCCAGCTCACCCGTGAGGCTGGAGAAAAACATTCAGTACTTC
CDR3: CASSPVRLEKNIQYF

size: many
D: .
length: 14
J: TRBJ1-6
V: TRBV9
DNA: TGTGCCAGCAGCGTCGGACAGAGGGGTTCACCCCTCCACTTT
CDR3: CASSVGQRGSPLHF

size: few
D: .
length: 11
J: TRBJ2-7
V: TRBV30
DNA: TGTGCCTGGAGTCGGGACGCAGGGCAGTACTTC
CDR3: CAWSRDAGQYF

size: .
D: .
length: 12
J: TRBJ1-4
V: TRBV5-1
DNA: TGCGCCAGCAGCCGACAAGGTGGAAAACTGTTTTTT
CDR3: CASSRQGGKLFF

size: .
D: .
length: 14
J: TRBJ1-2
V: TRBV4-3
DNA: TGCGCCAGCAGCCAAGTTGGGGGAACCTATGGCTACACCTTC
CDR3: CASSQVGGTYGYTF

size: .
D: TRBD1
length: 15
J: TRBJ1-2
V: TRBV7-2
DNA: TGTGCCAGCAGCTTAGCCTCGACAGGGAGCTATGGCTACACCTTC
CDR3: CASSLASTGSYGYTF

size: .
D: .
length: 13
J: TRBJ2-7
V: TRBV19
DNA: TGTGCCAGTAGTGTTGGTGAAACCTACGAGCAGTACTTC
CDR3: CASSVGETYEQYF

size: few
D: .
length: 15
J: TRBJ1-1
V: TRBV30
DNA: TGTGCCTGGACCTCCCTGGGGGGAAGGAGCACTGAAGCTTTCTTT
CDR3: CAWTSLGGRSTEAFF

size: few
D: .
length: 13
J: TRBJ2-3
V: TRBV6-5
DNA: TGTGCCAGCAGATCCCCTAGCACAGATACGCAGTATTTT
CDR3: CASRSPSTDTQYF

size: .
D: .
length: 13
J: TRBJ2-2
V: TRBV7-3
DNA: TGTGCCAGCACAGGGCTGAAGACCGGGGAGCTGTTTTTT
CDR3: CASTGLKTGELFF

size: once
D: .
length: 14
J: TRBJ1-4
V: TRBV30
DNA: TGTGCCTGGAGTCCGCCGGCTCCTAATGAAAAACTGTTTTTT
CDR3: CAWSPPAPNEKLFF

size: few
D: .
length: 14
J: TRBJ2-5
V: TRBV28
DNA: TGTGCCAGCAGTTTGATTGACAGCAGGGAGACCCAGTACTTC
CDR3: CASSLIDSRETQYF

size: .
D: TRBD2
length: 15
J: TRBJ2-1
V: TRBV2
DNA: TGTGCCAGCAGTGATGCGACTAGCGGGTACAATGAGCAGTTCTTC
CDR3: CASSDATSGYNEQFF

size: few
D: TRBD1
length: 14
J: TRBJ1-3
V: TRBV6-5
DNA: TGTGCCAGCAGTTCGGGACAGGCTGGAAACACCATATATTTT
CDR3: CASSSGQAGNTIYF

size: .
D: TRBD2
length: 14
J: TRBJ2-1
V: TRBV29-1
DNA: TGCAGCGTCCTCGGACTAGCGGAGATTAATGAGCAGTTCTTC
CDR3: CSVLGLAEINEQFF

size: few
D: .
length: 14
J: TRBJ2-2
V: TRBV28
DNA: TGTGCCAGCAGTTTATCCGCAGGGACCGGGGAGCTGTTTTTT
CDR3: CASSLSAGTGELFF

size: .
D: TRBD2
length: 17
J: TRBJ2-4
V: TRBV7-8
DNA: TGTGCCAGCAGCTTAGGGATTGCGGGAGGAAAGGAAAACATTCAGTACTTC
CDR3: CASSLGIAGGKENIQYF

size: .
D: .
length: 14
J: TRBJ2-7
V: TRBV7-9
DNA: TGTGCCAGCAGCCCCTTTTCGGACAGCTACGAGCAGTACTTC
CDR3: CASSPFSDSYEQYF

size: .
D: TRBD1
length: 14
J: TRBJ1-2
V: TRBV6-5
DNA: TGTGCCAGCAGTGAAGGGACAGGGAACTATGGCTACACCTTC
CDR3: CASSEGTGNYGYTF

size: many
D: .
length: 14
J: TRBJ1-5
V: TRBV13
DNA: TGTGCCAGCAGGAAGACAGGTTCGGATCAGCCCCAGCATTTT
CDR3: CASRKTGSDQPQHF